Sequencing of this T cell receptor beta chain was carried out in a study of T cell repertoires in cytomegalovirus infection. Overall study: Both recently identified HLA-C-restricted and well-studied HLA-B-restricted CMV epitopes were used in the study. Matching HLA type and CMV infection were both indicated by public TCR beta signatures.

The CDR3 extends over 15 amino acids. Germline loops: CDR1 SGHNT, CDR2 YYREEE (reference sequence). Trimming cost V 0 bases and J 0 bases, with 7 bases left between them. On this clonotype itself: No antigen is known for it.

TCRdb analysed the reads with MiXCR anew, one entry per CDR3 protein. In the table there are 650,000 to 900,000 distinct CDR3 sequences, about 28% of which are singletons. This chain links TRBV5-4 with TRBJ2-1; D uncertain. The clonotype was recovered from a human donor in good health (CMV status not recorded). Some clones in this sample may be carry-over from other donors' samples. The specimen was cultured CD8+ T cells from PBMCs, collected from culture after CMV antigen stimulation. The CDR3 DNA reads TGTGCCAGCAGCTTGGCCCGGGTCTCCTACAATGAGCAGTTCTTC. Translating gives CASSLARVSYNEQFF.